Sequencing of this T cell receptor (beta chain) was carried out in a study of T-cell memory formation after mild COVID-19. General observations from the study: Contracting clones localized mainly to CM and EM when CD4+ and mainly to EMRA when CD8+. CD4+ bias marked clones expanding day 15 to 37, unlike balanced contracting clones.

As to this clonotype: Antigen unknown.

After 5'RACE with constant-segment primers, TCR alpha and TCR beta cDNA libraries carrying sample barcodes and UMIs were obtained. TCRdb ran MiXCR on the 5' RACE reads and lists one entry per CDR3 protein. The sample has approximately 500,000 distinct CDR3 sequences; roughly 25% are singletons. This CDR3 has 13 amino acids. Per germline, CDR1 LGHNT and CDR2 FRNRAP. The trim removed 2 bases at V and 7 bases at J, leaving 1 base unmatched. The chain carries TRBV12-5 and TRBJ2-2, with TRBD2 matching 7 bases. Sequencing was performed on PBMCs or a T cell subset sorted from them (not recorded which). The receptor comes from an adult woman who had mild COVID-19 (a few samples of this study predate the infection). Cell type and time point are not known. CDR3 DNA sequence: TGTGCTAGTGGTTTGACGGGAGGCGGGGAGCTGTTTTTT. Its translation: CASGLTGGGELFF. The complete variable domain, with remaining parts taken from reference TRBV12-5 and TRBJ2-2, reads DARVTQTPRHKVTEMGQEVTMRCQPILGHNTVFWYRQTMMQGLELLAYFRNRAPLDDSGMPKDRFSAEMPDATLATLKIQPSEPRDSAVYFCASGLTGGGELFFGEGSRLTVL.